The T cell receptor beta chain described here comes from a study of molecular identifiers for immune sequencing clone quantification. Germline V gives CDR1 SNHLY, CDR2 FYNNEI. The CDR3 is 16 residues long. V was trimmed by 1 base and J by 2 bases, leaving 14 bases between them. This clonotype was counted ten times or more. TCRdb passed the PCR reads through MiXCR, listing each CDR3 protein once. This table holds over 600,000 distinct CDR3 sequences, around 20% found once. The chain combines TRBV2 with TRBJ2-5; the D is unclear. The sequencing input was naive CD8+ T cells from blood, with Jurkat cell RNA spiked in. Subset: FACS-sorted CD8+CD4-CCR7+CD45RA+ naive T cells. The receptor was isolated from a human donor in good health. Some libraries in this study had Jurkat cell RNA spiked in. CDR3 sequence: CASSEDSEDPQETQYF. Written as DNA, the CDR3 is TGTGCCAGCAGTGAAGATTCGGAAGACCCGCAAGAGACCCAGTACTTC.